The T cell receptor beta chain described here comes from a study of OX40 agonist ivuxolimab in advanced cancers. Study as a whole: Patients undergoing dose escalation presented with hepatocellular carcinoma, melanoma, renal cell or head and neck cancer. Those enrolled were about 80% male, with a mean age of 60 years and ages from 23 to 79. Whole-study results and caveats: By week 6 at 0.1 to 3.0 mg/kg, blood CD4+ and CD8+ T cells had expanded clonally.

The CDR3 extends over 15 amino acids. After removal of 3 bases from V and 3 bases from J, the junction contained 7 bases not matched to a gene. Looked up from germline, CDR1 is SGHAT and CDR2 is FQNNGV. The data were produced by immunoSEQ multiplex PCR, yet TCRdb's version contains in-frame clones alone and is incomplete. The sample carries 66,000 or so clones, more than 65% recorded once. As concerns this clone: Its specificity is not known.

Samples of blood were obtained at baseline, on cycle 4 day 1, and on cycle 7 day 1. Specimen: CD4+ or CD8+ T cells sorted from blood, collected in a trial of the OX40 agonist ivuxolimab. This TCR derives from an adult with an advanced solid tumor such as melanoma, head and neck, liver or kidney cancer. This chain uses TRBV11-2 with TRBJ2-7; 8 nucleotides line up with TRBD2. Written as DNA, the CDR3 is TGTGCCAGCAGCTTGGGTCAGCGGGAGAACTACGAGCAGTACTTC. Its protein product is CASSLGQRENYEQYF.